The 15 T cell receptor beta chains in this list originate from one sample, sequenced in a study of T cell repertoires in cytomegalovirus infection. Their specific antigens are unknown. One entry per CDR3 protein results from TCRdb running MiXCR on the reads. The table shows about 920,000 distinct CDR3 sequences, with roughly a third occurring only once. Source: cultured CD8+ T cells from PBMCs, taken from culture after CMV antigen stimulation. These receptors were collected from a human donor in good health (CMV status not recorded). Some clones in this sample may be carry-over from other donors' samples.

In the case of this clonotype: The junction departs from germline at one end; a sequencing error may be responsible. This chain links TRBV12-3 or TRBV12-4 with TRBJ1-2; the D is unclear. The CDR3 is 13 amino acids. The CDR3 spells CTSSPPARGGYTF. In nucleotides, the CDR3 is TGTACCAGCAGTCCCCCCGCCCGAGGGGGCTACACCTTC.

This chain links TRBV20-1 with TRBJ2-3, with D possibly TRBD1 on 5 matching bases. V shed 5 bases and J shed 5 bases, with 20 bases lying between them. Germline CDR1 and CDR2: DFQATT and SNEGSKA (reference sequence). The CDR3 loop spans 15 amino acids. For the CDR3, the DNA is TGCAGTGCTCGCTGGTATCAGGGAAATAAAGATACGCAGTATTTT. Amino acids: CSARWYQGNKDTQYF.

The table lists this clonotype with a few counts. The chain carries TRBV6-8 and TRBJ2-5; maybe TRBD1 (5 bases). Per germline, CDR1 MNHGY and CDR2 SAAAGT. The ends were cut back, 2 bases at V and 4 bases at J, with 11 bases in the middle. The CDR3 spans 14 residues. This chain's CDR3 is CASSYIRVGETQYF. CDR3 sequence (DNA): TGTGCCAGCAGTTACATCAGGGTAGGAGAGACCCAGTACTTC.

This clonotype was observed a few times. The chain employs TRBV14 and TRBJ2-3; 8 nucleotides align to TRBD2. The CDR3 contains 15 residues. V trimming: 5 bases; J trimming: 3 bases; junction bases outside the gene matches: 7. Germline V CDR1 and CDR2: SGHDN, FVKESK. CDR3 residues: CASSSRERGTDTQYF. CDR3 nucleotides: TGTGCCAGCAGCAGTCGCGAGCGGGGGACAGATACGCAGTATTTT.

This clonotype was recorded a few times. The chain employs TRBV4-1 and TRBJ1-2; no definite D call. The ends were cut back, 0 bases at V and 7 bases at J, with 9 bases in the middle. This CDR3 has 13 residues. CDR1 MGHRA and CDR2 YSYEKL come from the germline V gene. CDR3 DNA: TGCGCCAGCAGCCAAGACCTCCGCGGTGGCTACACCTTC. Protein: CASSQDLRGGYTF.

This chain connects TRBV4-3 to TRBJ2-6, with D possibly TRBD1 on 6 matching bases. The germline V and J ends were trimmed by 1 base and 12 bases, with 13 bases remaining between them. The length of the CDR3 is 14 residues. CDR1 is LGHNA, CDR2 YSLEER, per germline. The CDR3 sequence is CASSQVLGASVLTF. As DNA, the CDR3 is TGCGCCAGCAGCCAAGTTCTGGGGGCTAGCGTCCTGACTTTC.

The chain uses TRBV27 and TRBJ1-3; possible D gene TRBD1, 5 bases. The CDR3 is 15 residues long. V gave up 6 bases and J gave up 0 bases, with 12 bases separating them. Germline V gene data show CDR1 as MNHEY and CDR2 as SMNVEV (reference sequence). The CDR3 here is CASSRSRGSGNTIYF. In DNA, the CDR3 is TGTGCCAGCAGCCGGTCAAGGGGCTCTGGAAACACCATATATTTT.

This clonotype was recorded a few times. The CDR3 sequence: CASSYSRLADASKTQYF. CDR3 sequence (DNA): TGTGCCAGCAGTTACTCGAGACTAGCGGACGCCTCAAAGACCCAGTACTTC. The J gene is TRBJ2-5, the V gene TRBV6-5; 9 bases match TRBD2. CDR3 length: 17 amino acids. In germline, CDR1 is MNHEY, CDR2 SVGAGI. V lost 0 bases to trimming and J lost 6 bases; unmatched junction nucleotides: 11.

The CDR3 loop reads CASSETGAVTEAFF. In DNA, the CDR3 is TGTGCCAGCAGTGAAACAGGGGCGGTAACTGAAGCTTTCTTT. The chain uses TRBV2 and TRBJ1-1; 7 bases align to TRBD1. This CDR3 region has 14 residues. With V trimmed by 2 bases and J by 5 bases, 5 bases remained unmatched. From germline, CDR1 is SNHLY and CDR2 FYNNEI. Drawing the rest from reference TRBV2 and TRBJ1-1, the complete variable domain is EPEVTQTPSHQVTQMGQEVILRCVPISNHLYFYWYRQILGQKVEFLVSFYNNEISEKSEIFDDQFSVERPDGSNFTLKIRSTKLEDSAMYFCASSETGAVTEAFFGQGTRLTVV.

This clonotype was seen only a few times. The V call is TRBV4-2, the J call TRBJ1-5, with D possibly matching TRBD1 (5 bases). V lost 4 bases and J 6 bases, leaving 16 bases between the germline ends. CDR3 length: 15 residues. Germline V gene lookup returns CDR1 LGHNA and CDR2 YNFKEQ. The CDR3 DNA follows: TGTGCCAGCAGCCCCGCGACCGGGGCGATTCAGCCCCAGCATTTT. Translated, it gives CASSPATGAIQPQHF.

This clonotype came up a few times. The junction and the germline gene differ at one end; a read error may be behind it. V and J are TRBV7-9 and TRBJ2-7; no definite D call. The CDR3 sequence is 12 residues long. Germline V lookup: CDR1 SEHNR, CDR2 FQNEAQ (reference sequence). The CDR3 region is CASKGGSSEQYF. In DNA, the CDR3 is TGTGCCAGTAAGGGTGGGTCCTCCGAGCAGTACTTC.

This chain's CDR3 is CASSGSGKGLMNTEAFF. CDR3 nucleotides: TGTGCCAGCAGCGGCAGTGGGAAGGGATTAATGAACACTGAAGCTTTCTTT. The chain carries TRBV3-1 and TRBJ1-1; D is uncertain. Germline loops: CDR1 LGHDT, CDR2 YNNKEL (reference sequence). The CDR3 totals 17 residues. V lost 5 bases and J 0 bases, leaving 19 bases between the germline ends.

The chain has TRBV6-6 and TRBJ1-5, with TRBD1 identical over 10 bases. J gave up 6 bases and V 2 bases, and 10 bases lay outside the gene matches. CDR1 and CDR2 (germline): MNHNY, SVGAGI (reference sequence). This CDR3 has 17 amino acids. The CDR3 loop reads CASSYPSGQGKSQPQHF. CDR3 nucleotide sequence: TGTGCCAGCAGTTACCCCTCGGGACAGGGGAAGAGTCAGCCCCAGCATTTT.

The V gene is TRBV27, the J gene TRBJ2-1, with D hard to call. V lost 6 bases and J 2 bases, leaving 14 bases between the germline ends. The CDR3 is made up of 15 amino acids. Germline assignment: CDR1 MNHEY and CDR2 SMNVEV (reference sequence). The CDR3 nucleotides read TGTGCCAGCAGCACCGGGTTAGCCCCCTACAATGAGCAGTTCTTC. Encoded protein: CASSTGLAPYNEQFF.

This chain uses TRBV6-1 with TRBJ2-6; no reliable D call. The CDR3 is 15 residues long. Trimming stripped 3 bases from V and 1 base from J, with 7 bases between. Per germline, CDR1 MNHNS and CDR2 SASEGT. CDR3 protein: CASSDFFSGANVLTF. CDR3 bases: TGTGCCAGCAGTGACTTCTTTTCTGGGGCCAACGTCCTGACTTTC.